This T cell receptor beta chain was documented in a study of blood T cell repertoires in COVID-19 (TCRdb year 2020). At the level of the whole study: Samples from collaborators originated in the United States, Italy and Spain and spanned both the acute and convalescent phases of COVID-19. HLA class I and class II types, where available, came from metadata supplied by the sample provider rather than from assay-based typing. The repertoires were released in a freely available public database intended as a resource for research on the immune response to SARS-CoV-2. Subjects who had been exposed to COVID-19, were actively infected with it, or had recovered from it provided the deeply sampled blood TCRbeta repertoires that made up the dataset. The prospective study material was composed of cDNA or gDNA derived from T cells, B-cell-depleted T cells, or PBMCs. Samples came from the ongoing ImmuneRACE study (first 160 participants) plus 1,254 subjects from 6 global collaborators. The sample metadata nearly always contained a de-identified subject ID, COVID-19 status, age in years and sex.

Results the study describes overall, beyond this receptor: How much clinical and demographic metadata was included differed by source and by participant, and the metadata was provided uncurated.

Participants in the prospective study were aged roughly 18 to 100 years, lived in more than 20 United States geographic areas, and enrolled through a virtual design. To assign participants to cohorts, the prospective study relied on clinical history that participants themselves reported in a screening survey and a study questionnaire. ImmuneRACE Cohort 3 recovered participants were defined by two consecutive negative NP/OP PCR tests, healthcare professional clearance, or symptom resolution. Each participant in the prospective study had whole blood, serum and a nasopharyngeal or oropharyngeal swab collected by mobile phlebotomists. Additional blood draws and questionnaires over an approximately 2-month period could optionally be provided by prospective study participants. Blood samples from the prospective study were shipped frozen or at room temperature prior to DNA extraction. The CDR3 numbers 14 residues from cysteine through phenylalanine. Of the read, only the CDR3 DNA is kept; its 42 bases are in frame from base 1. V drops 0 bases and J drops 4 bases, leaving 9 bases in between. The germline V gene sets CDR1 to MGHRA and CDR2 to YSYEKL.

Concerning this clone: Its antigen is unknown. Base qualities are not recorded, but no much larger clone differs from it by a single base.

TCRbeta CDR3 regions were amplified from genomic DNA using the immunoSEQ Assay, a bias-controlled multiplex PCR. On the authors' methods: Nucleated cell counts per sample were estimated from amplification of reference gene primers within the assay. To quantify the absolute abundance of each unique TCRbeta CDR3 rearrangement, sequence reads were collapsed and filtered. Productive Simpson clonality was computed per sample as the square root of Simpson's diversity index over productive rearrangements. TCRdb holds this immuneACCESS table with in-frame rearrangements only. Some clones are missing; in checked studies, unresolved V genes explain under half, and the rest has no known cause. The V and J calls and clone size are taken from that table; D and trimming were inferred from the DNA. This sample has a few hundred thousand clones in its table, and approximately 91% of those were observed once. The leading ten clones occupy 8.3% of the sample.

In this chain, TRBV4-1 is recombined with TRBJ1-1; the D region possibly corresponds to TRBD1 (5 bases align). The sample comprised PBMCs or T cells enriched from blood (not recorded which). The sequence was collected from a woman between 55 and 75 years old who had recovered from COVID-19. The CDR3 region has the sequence CASSQEGGTTEAFF. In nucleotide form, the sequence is TGCGCCAGCAGCCAAGAGGGGGGGACCACTGAAGCTTTCTTT.